A selection of T cell receptor beta chains follows, all from one sample in a study of shared T cell receptors in the human thymus. Generated by immunoSEQ multiplex PCR, the TCRdb table keeps only in-frame clones and is missing some. This table has roughly 68,000 clones, about 96% appearing once. Sequenced material: thymocytes. These receptors originate from a human donor. The CDR3 runs from the conserved cysteine through the conserved F or W. The order of the fields is J gene, D gene, V gene, clone size, CDR3 protein, CDR3 DNA. A D gene is named only where the DNA matches it firmly. For some rows the clone size is stated as once, few or many, or as a class when expanded; others skip it.

J gene: TRBJ2-1; D gene: NA; V gene: TRBV4-1; clone size: NA; CDR3 protein: CASSQVYEQFF; CDR3 DNA: TGCGCCAGCAGCCAAGTTTATGAGCAGTTCTTC
J gene: TRBJ2-3; D gene: TRBD1; V gene: TRBV14; clone size: NA; CDR3 protein: CASRSTGGRSTDTQYF; CDR3 DNA: TGTGCCAGCAGGTCAACAGGGGGAAGGTCCACAGATACGCAGTATTTT
J gene: TRBJ1-4; D gene: NA; V gene: TRBV11-2; clone size: NA; CDR3 protein: CASSVGQLNEKLFF; CDR3 DNA: TGTGCCAGCAGCGTAGGACAGCTTAATGAAAAACTGTTTTTT
J gene: TRBJ1-1; D gene: NA; V gene: TRBV15; clone size: NA; CDR3 protein: CATYRQGNTEAFF; CDR3 DNA: TGTGCCACCTACCGTCAGGGGAACACTGAAGCTTTCTTT
J gene: TRBJ2-3; D gene: NA; V gene: TRBV5-1; clone size: NA; CDR3 protein: CASSFHSQTTDTQYF; CDR3 DNA: TGCGCCAGCAGCTTTCACTCTCAAACCACAGATACGCAGTATTTT
J gene: TRBJ1-4; D gene: NA; V gene: TRBV25-1; clone size: NA; CDR3 protein: CASTPGGGGDINEKLFF; CDR3 DNA: TGTGCCAGCACCCCGGGAGGGGGAGGGGATATTAATGAAAAACTGTTTTTT
J gene: TRBJ2-5; D gene: NA; V gene: TRBV25-1; clone size: NA; CDR3 protein: CASSGGGGGQETQYF; CDR3 DNA: TGTGCCAGCAGCGGGGGTGGGGGTGGCCAAGAGACCCAGTACTTC
J gene: TRBJ2-3; D gene: NA; V gene: TRBV4-1; clone size: NA; CDR3 protein: CASSQEEGRGTDTQYF; CDR3 DNA: TGCGCCAGCAGCCAAGAGGAGGGCAGAGGCACAGATACGCAGTATTTT
J gene: TRBJ2-3; D gene: TRBD2; V gene: TRBV5-6; clone size: NA; CDR3 protein: CASSRTSGEYSSTDTQYF; CDR3 DNA: TGTGCCAGCAGTCGGACTAGCGGGGAATATTCTAGCACAGATACGCAGTATTTT
J gene: TRBJ2-3; D gene: TRBD2; V gene: TRBV27; clone size: NA; CDR3 protein: CASSTSGGAGDTQYF; CDR3 DNA: TGTGCCAGCAGTACTAGCGGGGGGGCGGGCGATACGCAGTATTTT
J gene: TRBJ1-5; D gene: TRBD1; V gene: TRBV6-5; clone size: NA; CDR3 protein: CASRPLQGEAQHF; CDR3 DNA: TGTGCCAGCAGGCCTTTACAGGGGGAGGCCCAGCATTTT
J gene: TRBJ1-5; D gene: NA; V gene: TRBV11-1; clone size: NA; CDR3 protein: CASSRPGVLGIGNQPQHF; CDR3 DNA: TGTGCCAGCAGCCGACCTGGCGTTTTAGGGATCGGTAATCAGCCCCAGCATTTT
J gene: TRBJ2-1; D gene: NA; V gene: TRBV12-5; clone size: NA; CDR3 protein: CASAGQAPSYNEQFF; CDR3 DNA: TGTGCTAGTGCCGGCCAGGCACCCTCCTACAATGAGCAGTTCTTC
J gene: TRBJ2-5; D gene: NA; V gene: TRBV2; clone size: NA; CDR3 protein: CASSDDRGLPQETQYF; CDR3 DNA: TGTGCCAGCAGCGATGACAGGGGACTACCTCAAGAGACCCAGTACTTC
J gene: TRBJ1-5; D gene: TRBD1; V gene: TRBV5-6; clone size: NA; CDR3 protein: CASSAGQGNNSNQPQHF; CDR3 DNA: TGTGCCAGCAGTGCGGGACAGGGAAATAATAGCAATCAGCCCCAGCATTTT
J gene: TRBJ2-1; D gene: TRBD1; V gene: TRBV7-2; clone size: NA; CDR3 protein: CASRISISRGQSNEQFF; CDR3 DNA: TGTGCCAGCAGAATAAGTATTAGTCGGGGACAGAGCAATGAGCAGTTCTTC
J gene: TRBJ2-1; D gene: TRBD2; V gene: TRBV29-1; clone size: NA; CDR3 protein: CSVDRLAGGMNNEQFF; CDR3 DNA: TGCAGCGTTGACAGGCTAGCGGGGGGCATGAACAATGAGCAGTTCTTC
J gene: TRBJ2-7; D gene: NA; V gene: TRBV18; clone size: NA; CDR3 protein: CASSPGGSSYEQYF; CDR3 DNA: TGTGCCAGCTCACCCGGAGGGAGCTCCTACGAGCAGTACTTC
J gene: TRBJ1-2; D gene: NA; V gene: TRBV7-2; clone size: once; CDR3 protein: CARGGYDGYTF; CDR3 DNA: TGTGCCAGGGGGGGATATGATGGCTACACCTTC
J gene: TRBJ1-6; D gene: NA; V gene: TRBV11-2; clone size: NA; CDR3 protein: CASSLKESSYNSPLHF; CDR3 DNA: TGTGCCAGCAGCTTAAAGGAGTCTTCCTATAATTCACCCCTCCACTTT
J gene: TRBJ1-6; D gene: NA; V gene: TRBV7-6; clone size: NA; CDR3 protein: CASSLGTRGAAANSPLHF; CDR3 DNA: TGTGCCAGCAGCTTAGGCACCCGCGGGGCAGCGGCCAATTCACCCCTCCACTTT
J gene: TRBJ2-3; D gene: NA; V gene: TRBV28; clone size: NA; CDR3 protein: CASSLFSGDERDTQYF; CDR3 DNA: TGTGCCAGCAGTTTATTTTCAGGGGACGAACGAGATACGCAGTATTTT
J gene: TRBJ2-5; D gene: TRBD1; V gene: TRBV7-3; clone size: NA; CDR3 protein: CASFERQGEETQYF; CDR3 DNA: TGTGCCAGCTTTGAGAGACAGGGGGAAGAGACCCAGTACTTC
J gene: TRBJ1-6; D gene: TRBD1; V gene: TRBV6-5; clone size: NA; CDR3 protein: CASKPGQYNSPLHF; CDR3 DNA: TGTGCCAGCAAACCGGGACAGTATAATTCACCCCTCCACTTT
J gene: TRBJ1-5; D gene: TRBD1; V gene: TRBV18; clone size: NA; CDR3 protein: CASSSAAPGQGRGQPQHF; CDR3 DNA: TGTGCCAGCTCATCCGCTGCCCCGGGACAGGGACGCGGACAGCCCCAGCATTTT
J gene: TRBJ2-2; D gene: TRBD2; V gene: TRBV4-2; clone size: NA; CDR3 protein: CASSQGASGGAIGELFF; CDR3 DNA: TGTGCCAGCAGCCAAGGCGCTAGCGGGGGGGCTATTGGGGAGCTGTTTTTT
J gene: TRBJ1-4; D gene: NA; V gene: TRBV15; clone size: NA; CDR3 protein: CATSRDRGANEKLFF; CDR3 DNA: TGTGCCACCAGCAGAGATCGAGGAGCTAATGAAAAACTGTTTTTT
J gene: TRBJ1-5; D gene: NA; V gene: TRBV7-3; clone size: NA; CDR3 protein: CASSLIGVLGTKAYSNQPQHF; CDR3 DNA: TGTGCCAGCAGCTTAATCGGGGTCCTAGGGACAAAGGCCTATAGCAATCAGCCCCAGCATTTT
J gene: TRBJ1-2; D gene: NA; V gene: TRBV5-1; clone size: NA; CDR3 protein: CASSWGKAIYGYTF; CDR3 DNA: TGCGCCAGCAGCTGGGGAAAGGCGATATATGGCTACACCTTC
J gene: TRBJ2-5; D gene: NA; V gene: TRBV9; clone size: few; CDR3 protein: CASSTEAASRETQYF; CDR3 DNA: TGTGCCAGCAGCACCGAGGCGGCGAGTCGGGAGACCCAGTACTTC
J gene: TRBJ2-6; D gene: TRBD1; V gene: TRBV7-9; clone size: NA; CDR3 protein: CASSLGWGQGVSWANVLTF; CDR3 DNA: TGTGCCAGCAGCTTGGGGTGGGGACAGGGCGTCAGCTGGGCCAACGTCCTGACTTTC
J gene: TRBJ2-1; D gene: NA; V gene: TRBV2; clone size: NA; CDR3 protein: CASSETGQGVGNEQFF; CDR3 DNA: TGTGCCAGCAGTGAGACCGGCCAGGGCGTCGGCAATGAGCAGTTCTTC
J gene: TRBJ1-1; D gene: TRBD1; V gene: TRBV6-1; clone size: NA; CDR3 protein: CASKGTATEAFF; CDR3 DNA: TGTGCCAGCAAAGGGACAGCCACTGAAGCTTTCTTT
J gene: TRBJ2-1; D gene: NA; V gene: TRBV4-3; clone size: NA; CDR3 protein: CASSQVSLSWLGNEQFF; CDR3 DNA: TGCGCCAGCAGCCAAGTTTCCCTCAGTTGGCTGGGGAATGAGCAGTTCTTC